The present TCR beta chain was sequenced within a study of vaccination and CD4 T cells after COVID-19 (dated 2022 in TCRdb). For context, the study as a whole: In the convalescent cohort there were six males and four females, among whom were two Hispanic individuals, seven Caucasians, two Asians and one multiracial person. Two doses of either the Pfizer-BioNTech BNT162b2 vaccine (n=8) or the Moderna mRNA-1273 vaccine (n=2) were administered to participants. Post-COVID blood samples from convalescent patients were collected a median of around 100 days after diagnosis, with a range of roughly 35 to 180 days. The time from the second vaccine dose to post-vaccine blood sampling had a median of approximately 72 days and ranged from 14 to 241 days. The cultures were stimulated with overlapping spike peptide pools from SARS-CoV-2 and from the common cold coronaviruses HCoV-NL63, HCoV-OC43 and HCoV-229E. Control cultures used a CEFX viral epitope pool as positive control, an HIV-1 Nef peptide pool as negative control, or no peptide. In ten to eleven COVID-19 convalescent patients and a few infection-naive healthy vaccine recipients, the spike-specific CD4+ TCR repertoire before mRNA vaccination was compared with the repertoire after mRNA vaccination. Memory CD4+ T cell crossreactivity between SARS-CoV-2 and common cold coronavirus spike proteins was assessed at the TCR clonotype level in an earlier paper using these donors. General findings and caveats noted by the study authors: An increase in the median number of SARS-CoV-2-reactive clonotypes from 20 to 25 after infection to 38 after vaccination was observed, but the change was not found to be significant. Among convalescent patients, a median about 90% of the SARS-CoV-2-reactive clones seen after vaccination appeared only after vaccination, which suggests priming specific to the vaccine. In convalescent patients, nearly all vaccine-specific clones (304 of 307) were found to be mono-reactive for SARS-CoV-2 spike rather than cross-reactive with common cold coronaviruses. Relatively few convalescent patients were included in the study, and early timepoints after natural infection were not analyzed.

The protocol used for the library was PCR. TCR sequencing of DNA from cultured CD4+ T cells used the Oncomine TCR Beta short-read assay at the Johns Hopkins FTIC core. Genomic DNA was extracted from the cultured CD4+ T cells with the QIAamp micro DNA kit. Oncomine TCR Beta libraries from cultured CD4+ T cells were pooled with unique dual indexes and sequenced on an Illumina iSeq 100. In the original analysis: Non-productive sequences were removed, and CDR3s not starting with C, not ending with F or W, or shorter than 7 amino acids were discarded. Antigen-specific clonotypes were identified using the MANAFEST web application through comparison of peptide-stimulated wells with reference and other culture wells. An FDR below 0.05, an odds ratio above 5, and a productive frequency above 0.1% in at least two of three replicate wells were required for clones to be considered positive. Clonotypes that were significantly expanded in both SARS-CoV-2 spike wells and at least one common cold coronavirus spike condition were defined as cross-reactive. Similarity between CDR3 sequences was evaluated in R version 3.6.1 using Levenshtein distances (stringdist) and unrooted phylogenetic trees (ape). In-frame beta chains were kept once TCRdb had trimmed the public reads at Q25 with fastp and called clones with MiXCR. Each CDR3 protein gets just one entry, which takes the most common genes and DNA from the rows behind it. None of the V and J calls come from the authors' own analysis; TCRdb made them. The sample records more than 6,000 distinct CDR3 sequences, approximately 52% of which are singletons. Of the sample, under 25% is held by the ten largest clones.

The CDR3 contains 14 residues, cysteine and phenylalanine counted. Just the 42-base CDR3 DNA is kept, in frame starting at base 1. The germline V gene (reference sequence) provides CDR1 DFQATT and CDR2 SNEGSKA. A distance of 10 bases separates the germline ends of V and J, which lose 3 bases and 0 bases respectively. In light of the paper, this sample's treatment or condition label describes: roughly 11-day PBMC culture with coronavirus spike peptide pools or control peptides (ViraFEST assay). CD4+ T cells from unexposed donors were collected before the COVID-19 pandemic (2011-2018). To expand antigen-specific T cells with peptide pools and then pick out the expanded clonotypes through TCR sequencing, the study relied on the ViraFEST assay. Each well held 2 million to 2.5 million PBMCs cultured with roughly 10 ug/ml peptide pools in IMDM containing roughly 4.7% human AB serum and roughly 9 IU/ml IL-2. Half of the culture medium was replaced with fresh IL-2-containing medium on days 3 and 7. Once the cells had been in culture for approximately 10 days, the EasySep CD4+ T cell isolation kit was used to isolate CD4+ T cells by negative selection. As cell numbers permitted, CD4+ T cells from unexposed donors were tested for reactivity to SARS-CoV-2 S and N and to four common cold coronavirus spike pools. Ficoll-Paque Plus gradient centrifugation was used to isolate PBMCs from whole blood, and the isolated PBMCs were then either used fresh or cryopreserved at -140C. Culture conditions were generally each tested in triplicate wells. The leukapheresis product for the unexposed donors was obtained through commercial purchase.

In the case of this clonotype: Its antigen is still unknown. The sample holds no much larger clone one base away, and base qualities are not on file.

The material sequenced was CD4+ T cells from blood, cultured in vitro. The TCR was taken from a human donor in good health. The chain joins TRBV20-1 to TRBJ2-3; no D gene can be assigned with confidence. In nucleotides, the sequence is TGCAGTGCTAGTCCCCTGCCTAGCACAGATACGCAGTATTTT. Protein translation: CSASPLPSTDTQYF.